Included here is one T cell receptor beta chain sequence, with context. This clone is a singleton in its sample. The antigen it recognizes is unknown. There are no base qualities to consult, and no much larger clone falls within one base. Relative to germline, V is 2 bases shorter and J is 6 bases shorter, with 10 bases between their ends. Its CDR3 holds 14 amino acids, cysteine through phenylalanine. Only the CDR3 part of the read is kept: 42 bases, read in frame from the first base. CDR1 is given as MDHEN and CDR2 as SYDVKM, both from the germline V gene. Each collaborating institution followed its own protocols to collect whole blood in K2EDTA tubes. For TCRbeta analysis, collaborators shipped samples as frozen whole blood, isolated PBMCs, or DNA extracted from either of those sample types. TCRbeta CDR3 regions were amplified from genomic DNA by means of the immunoSEQ Assay, a bias-controlled multiplex PCR. Under the source paper's analysis protocol: The number of nucleated cells in each sample was estimated from the amplification of reference gene primers within the assay. To quantify the absolute abundance of each unique TCRbeta CDR3 rearrangement, sequence reads were collapsed and filtered. Productive Simpson clonality was computed per sample as the square root of Simpson's diversity index over productive rearrangements. TCRdb took over this immuneACCESS table, retaining in-frame rearrangements with V and J assigned. Such tables are incomplete; in checked studies, under half of the missing clones stem from an unresolved V gene, and the remainder is unexplained. D and trimming come from the DNA, and the V and J calls and clone size come from that table. This sample gives over 200,000 clones in total; less than 90% of them show up just once. Together, the top ten hold 1.5% to 2% of the sample.

The sample comes from a study of blood T cell repertoires in COVID-19 (dated by TCRdb to about 2020). Turning to the overall study: Samples covering the acute and convalescent phases of COVID-19 were provided by collaborators in the United States, Italy and Spain. The repertoires were released in a freely available public database intended as a resource for research on the immune response to SARS-CoV-2. The material from the prospective study consisted of cDNA or gDNA derived from T cells, B-cell-depleted T cells, or PBMCs. Deeply sampled blood TCRbeta repertoires from subjects exposed to, actively infected with, or recovered from COVID-19 were included in the dataset. Where HLA class I and class II types were available, the types were taken from metadata supplied by the sample provider, not from assay-based typing. A de-identified subject ID, COVID-19 status, age in years and sex were almost always included in the sample metadata. Samples came from the ongoing ImmuneRACE study (first 160 participants) plus 1,254 subjects from 6 global collaborators.

What the work shows at the level of the full study, not this receptor alone: Clinical and demographic metadata were provided uncurated, with the amount varying by source and participant.

The chain is made from TRBV28 and TRBJ1-4; the D gene identity is not certain. The receptor comes from a man aged 35 to 55 with active or convalescent COVID-19. Sequencing used peripheral blood. The CDR3 protein: CASSLPPRDEKLFF. At the DNA level, the sequence is TGTGCCAGCAGTTTACCCCCTAGAGATGAAAAACTGTTTTTT.